This is a list of T cell receptor beta chains from one sample in a study of Ad26.COV2.S vaccination and SARS-CoV-2 variants. Profiling relied on immunoSEQ multiplex PCR, and the TCRdb table lists in-frame clones only, not all of them. This sample has some 300,000 clones; more than 70% occur once, and the top ten carry around 1.9%. Specimen: peripheral blood, collected in a trial of Ad26.COV2.S vaccine versus placebo. These receptors all stem from a person aged 18-65 years who received the Ad26.COV2.S COVID-19 vaccine or a placebo. Each CDR3 is given with its conserved first and last residue. D genes are given only for firm matches. A clone size is listed for some rows: how often the clone was seen (once, few, many), or a class if it is expanded.

d_call,v_call,clone_size,j_call,cdr3_nt,cdr3_aa
TRBD2,TRBV5-4,NA,TRBJ2-7,TGTGCCAGCTCCTTAGCGGGGGGGCCAAACGAGCAGTACTTC,CASSLAGGPNEQYF
TRBD2,TRBV14,NA,TRBJ2-3,TGTGCCAGCAGCTACGGGGGGGCGTACACAGATACGCAGTATTTT,CASSYGGAYTDTQYF
TRBD2,TRBV2,NA,TRBJ2-4,TGTGCCAGCAGAGGACTAGCGGGACCCGGGGACATTCAGTACTTC,CASRGLAGPGDIQYF
NA,TRBV5-6,NA,TRBJ2-7,TGTGCCAGCAGCTTGGGGTCGACCTACGAGCAGTACTTC,CASSLGSTYEQYF
NA,TRBV18,NA,TRBJ2-4,TGTGCCAGCTCACCAAGCTTGGGGGGCGCCGGAGGCATTCAGTACTTC,CASSPSLGGAGGIQYF
NA,TRBV5-1,NA,TRBJ1-4,TGCGCCAGCAGCTTGGGGCAGTATAATGAAAAACTGTTTTTT,CASSLGQYNEKLFF
NA,TRBV5-6,few,TRBJ2-7,TGTGCCAGCAGCTTGGGAAACTACGAGCAGTACTTC,CASSLGNYEQYF
NA,TRBV6-5,NA,TRBJ2-5,TGTGCCAGCAGTTCTCTTTCCAGAGGGACCCAGTACTTC,CASSSLSRGTQYF
NA,TRBV18,NA,TRBJ2-7,TGTGCCAGCTCACCAGGGAGGGGGGAGAACGACGAGCAGTACTTC,CASSPGRGENDEQYF
TRBD2,TRBV3-1/TRBV3-2,NA,TRBJ2-1,TGTGCCAGCAGCCCACCGAGGCTAGCGGGGTCCTACAATGAGCAGTTCTTC,CASSPPRLAGSYNEQFF
TRBD1,TRBV30,NA,TRBJ1-5,TGTGCCTGGAGTTCCCCCGGACAGGTCCAGCATTTT,CAWSSPGQVQHF
NA,TRBV7-3,NA,TRBJ2-3,TGTGCCAGCAGCCGGGGGGCTAGCACAGATACGCAGTATTTT,CASSRGASTDTQYF
NA,TRBV10-2,many,TRBJ1-1,TGCGCCAGCAGTGAGGTGGTGACAGCTCAGGAAGCTTTCTTT,CASSEVVTAQEAFF
NA,TRBV11-3,NA,TRBJ2-3,TGTGCCAGCAGCCGGAAAAGGGCAGATACGCAGTATTTT,CASSRKRADTQYF
NA,TRBV19,NA,TRBJ2-6,TGTGCCAGTAGTATGATGGGCGACCCTGGGGCCAACGTCCTGACTTTC,CASSMMGDPGANVLTF
NA,TRBV5-1,NA,TRBJ2-4,TGCGCCAGCAGCTGGGGCGTAGTGGTCGGAGTAAACATTCAGTACTTC,CASSWGVVVGVNIQYF
NA,TRBV6-5,NA,TRBJ2-5,TGTGCCAGCAGAACAGGACTCGCAGAGACCCAGTACTTC,CASRTGLAETQYF
NA,TRBV6-1,NA,TRBJ1-3,TGTGCCTCCAAGGGGGTAGGGGACACCATATATTTT,CASKGVGDTIYF
NA,TRBV5-4,NA,TRBJ1-1,TGTGCCAGCAGCAGGGATACGAACACTGAAGCTTTCTTT,CASSRDTNTEAFF
NA,TRBV3-1/TRBV3-2,NA,TRBJ2-4,TGTGCCAGCAGCCAAGACCCACAACGAGCCAAAAACATTCAGTACTTC,CASSQDPQRAKNIQYF
NA,TRBV6-4,NA,TRBJ1-4,TGTGCCAGCAGCCGGCAGGAGGGTGAAAAACTGTTTTTT,CASSRQEGEKLFF
NA,TRBV5-1,NA,TRBJ1-1,TGCGCCAGCAGCTACGGACTGACCATGAACACTGAAGCTTTCTTT,CASSYGLTMNTEAFF
TRBD1,TRBV6-2/TRBV6-3,NA,TRBJ1-6,TGTGCCAGCAGTTTGGACAGGGGGCTACCAGGATCACCCCTCCACTTT,CASSLDRGLPGSPLHF
NA,TRBV2,NA,TRBJ2-3,TGTGCCAGCAGTCCATTTCGGGATGGGGCGGATACGCAGTATTTT,CASSPFRDGADTQYF
NA,TRBV6-5,NA,TRBJ1-2,TGTGCCAGCTCGTCACGTCTAGGGGTCTATGGCTACACCTTC,CASSSRLGVYGYTF
TRBD1,TRBV5-1,NA,TRBJ1-2,TGCGCCAGCAGCCCTATTGACAGGGGGAACAACTATGGCTACACCTTC,CASSPIDRGNNYGYTF
NA,TRBV5-6,NA,TRBJ2-5,TGTGCCAGCAGCTTTAGCTCCGAGGAGACCCAGTACTTC,CASSFSSEETQYF
TRBD1,TRBV10-3,NA,TRBJ1-1,TGTGCCATCAGGAATACAGGGGGAACTGAAGCTTTCTTT,CAIRNTGGTEAFF
TRBD1,TRBV5-1,NA,TRBJ2-2,TGCGCCAGCAGCTTCCAGGGGGCGAACACCGGGGAGCTGTTTTTT,CASSFQGANTGELFF